Presented here are 12 T cell receptor beta chains from one specimen sequenced in a study of blood T cell repertoires in COVID-19. Profiled with immunoSEQ multiplex PCR; TCRdb holds only in-frame clones, not every one. This table has 300,000 to 400,000 clones, 65% to 90% appearing once. The material sequenced was peripheral blood. These receptors were taken from a human donor in a cohort sampled during active COVID-19.

The V gene is TRBV11-2, the J gene TRBJ1-4, with 8 bases aligning to TRBD1. Germline V CDR1 and CDR2: SGHAT, FQNNGV. There are 17 residues in the CDR3. V shed 6 bases and J 5 bases; nucleotides not matched to a gene: 14. In nucleotides, the CDR3 is TGTGCCAGCAGTAAGGGCTTCGGACAGGGAATAAATGAAAAACTGTTTTTT. Protein sequence: CASSKGFGQGINEKLFF. Variable domain in full (rest from reference TRBV11-2 and TRBJ1-4): EAGVAQSPRYKIIEKRQSVAFWCNPISGHATLYWYQQILGQGPKLLIQFQNNGVVDDSQLPKDRFSAERLKGVDSTLKIQPAKLEDSAVYLCASSKGFGQGINEKLFFGSGTQLSVL.

The CDR3 loop reads CASSELTGASNSPLHF. In DNA form, the CDR3 reads TGTGCCAGCAGTGAATTGACAGGGGCTAGTAATTCACCCCTCCACTTT. V usage is TRBV25-1 and J usage is TRBJ1-6, with TRBD1 identical over 8 bases. V gave up 1 base and J gave up 6 bases; unmatched junction bases: 5. The CDR3 sequence is 16 residues long. Germline V lookup: CDR1 MGHDK, CDR2 SYGVNS.

The V gene is TRBV20-1, the J gene TRBJ1-2, with 8 bases lining up with TRBD1. The CDR3 totals 16 residues. V shed 3 bases and J 7 bases; nucleotides not matched to a gene: 16. In germline, CDR1 is DFQATT, CDR2 SNEGSKA (reference sequence). This CDR3 reads CSASSNRPGGSGGYTF. The CDR3 bases are TGCAGTGCTAGTTCCAATAGGCCAGGGGGCTCGGGTGGCTACACCTTC.

This chain joins TRBV3-1 (or the pseudogene TRBV3-2) and TRBJ2-7; 8 nucleotides align to TRBD2. The CDR3 runs to 15 residues. Germline values: CDR1 LGHDT, CDR2 YNNKEL (reference sequence). Unmatched junction bases numbered 12, after V lost 4 bases and J lost 7 bases. CDR3 coding DNA: TGTGCCAGCAGCCCGGAGGCCGGGGGGGCGGGAGAGCAGTACTTC. It codes for CASSPEAGGAGEQYF.

This clone was picked up one time. This CDR3 is also generated by other DNA sequences in the sample. The chain has TRBV9 and TRBJ1-1; 11 bases map to TRBD1. This CDR3 spans 14 amino acids. Trimming took 4 bases from V and 6 from J; bases not matched to a gene: 5. In germline, CDR1 is SGDLS, CDR2 YYNGEE. The CDR3 DNA follows: TGTGCCAGCAGCCCAGGACAGGGGGCCGCTGAAGCTTTCTTT. This translates into CASSPGQGAAEAFF.

The chain carries TRBV19 and TRBJ1-2; D is uncertain. Germline-derived CDR1 and CDR2 are LNHDA and SQIVND (reference sequence). Trimming cost V 4 bases and J 6 bases, with 15 bases left between them. The CDR3 is 14 amino acids. The CDR3: CASSTDVSFHGYTF. CDR3 nucleotides: TGTGCCAGTAGTACAGACGTATCTTTTCATGGCTACACCTTC.

This chain links TRBV19 with TRBJ1-1, with a possible D match to TRBD1 (5 bases). The germline gives CDR1 LNHDA, CDR2 SQIVND (reference sequence). The CDR3 spans 13 residues. Trimming took off 8 bases at V and 5 bases at J, with 15 bases between the two ends. The CDR3 DNA reads TGTGCCAGTTCGGTGGACTACAGGACTGAAGCTTTCTTT. Protein product: CASSVDYRTEAFF.

The sample holds a few counts of this clone. The rearrangement joins TRBV30 to TRBJ1-1; D remains unclear. Looked up from germline, CDR1 is GTSNPN and CDR2 is SVGIG (reference sequence). Trimming stripped 0 bases from V and 5 bases from J, with 10 bases between. The CDR3 is made up of 13 amino acids. The CDR3 region is CAWSVWVGTEAFF. The CDR3 coding sequence is TGTGCCTGGAGTGTCTGGGTCGGGACTGAAGCTTTCTTT.

The CDR3 region has the DNA TGTGCCAGCAGTGAGACCGGACAGTCGAACTATGGCTACACCTTC. Encoded protein: CASSETGQSNYGYTF. V gene TRBV2 combines with J gene TRBJ1-2; a possible D gene is TRBD1 (6 bases). With 3 bases removed from V and 2 bases from J, the gap between germline ends came to 13 bases. The CDR3 spans 15 residues. Germline lookup yields CDR1 SNHLY and CDR2 FYNNEI.

The rearrangement joins TRBV5-5 to TRBJ1-2, with a weak D call TRBD1 (6 bases). The V end was cut by 4 bases, the J end by 3 bases, with 13 bases between. The CDR3 totals 14 residues. Germline V gives CDR1 SGHKS, CDR2 YYEKEE (reference sequence). CDR3 bases: TGTGCCAGCAGCCCGAACAGGGTTTACTATGGCTACACCTTC. It codes for CASSPNRVYYGYTF.

The V call is TRBV7-9, the J call TRBJ1-4, with a tentative D call TRBD1 (5 bases). V lost 5 bases to trimming and J lost 0 bases, with 13 bases between them. Germline V lookup: CDR1 SEHNR, CDR2 FQNEAQ (reference sequence). The CDR3 is 16 residues long. CDR3 in DNA: TGTGCCAGCAGCCTATTGACAGATCCAACTAATGAAAAACTGTTTTTT. Translation gives CASSLLTDPTNEKLFF.

The chain uses TRBV7-9 and TRBJ1-2, with D uncertain. CDR1 is SEHNR and CDR2 is FQNEAQ in the germline V gene (reference sequence). Trimming left V 2 bases short and J 8 bases short, with 15 bases between. The CDR3 is made up of 14 amino acids. This chain's CDR3 is CASSLLGISGGYTF. The CDR3 DNA follows: TGTGCCAGCAGCTTATTGGGCATAAGCGGAGGCTACACCTTC.